The 15 T cell receptor beta chains in this list originate from one sample, sequenced in a study of cytomegalovirus exposure and HLA in healthy donors. The study ran its PCR with 60 Vbeta and 13 Jbeta primers. The table came from immunoSEQ multiplex PCR; TCRdb's copy has only in-frame clones and leaves some out. In the table there are around 120,000 clones, roughly 60% of which are singletons. The sample was PBMCs. All receptors come from a man aged 40-55 years in good health and CMV-seropositive.

The chain recombines TRBV5-1 with TRBJ2-6, with 7 bases fitting TRBD1. Germline CDR1 reads SGHRS; CDR2 reads YFSETQ. This CDR3 has 15 residues. V lost 1 base to trimming and J lost 7 bases; unmatched junction nucleotides: 5. Written as DNA, the CDR3 is TGCGCCAGCAGCTTGTACGACAGGGATGCCAACGTCCTGACTTTC. Translating it yields CASSLYDRDANVLTF. The full variable domain, completed using reference TRBV5-1 and TRBJ2-6, is KAGVTQTPRYLIKTRGQQVTLSCSPISGHRSVSWYQQTPGQGLQFLFEYFSETQRNKGNFPGRFSGRQFSNSRSEMNVSTLELGDSALYLCASSLYDRDANVLTFGAGSRLTVL.

On this clone: At one of its ends the junction is not consistent with the germline gene, which may arise from a read error. The chain carries TRBV19 and TRBJ1-5; weak D call: TRBD1 (6 bases). The CDR3 has 16 residues. Germline V gene data show CDR1 as LNHDA and CDR2 as SQIVND (reference sequence). The CDR3 coding sequence is TGTGCCAGTAGAATAGAACAGGGTCTGAGCAATCAGCCCCAGCATTTT. It codes for CASRIEQGLSNQPQHF.

The rearrangement links TRBV7-2 to TRBJ2-5; TRBD2 is a possible D gene (5 bases). CDR1 is SGHTA and CDR2 is FQGNSA in the germline V gene. The V end lost 0 bases, the J end lost 5 bases, and 7 bases lay between the germline ends. This CDR3 is 13 amino acids long. The CDR3 here is CASSLARRETQYF. CDR3 nucleotides: TGTGCCAGCAGCTTAGCTAGGAGGGAGACCCAGTACTTC.

The V and J genes are TRBV4-3 and TRBJ2-4, with 7 bases that match TRBD2. This CDR3 has 16 residues. The germline gives CDR1 LGHNA, CDR2 YSLEER. Unmatched junction bases numbered 9, after V lost 0 bases and J lost 7 bases. The DNA for the CDR3 is TGCGCCAGCAGCCAAGACGCGCGGGAGAATTGGAACATTCAGTACTTC. Protein product: CASSQDARENWNIQYF.

The chain recombines TRBV7-2 with TRBJ1-2, with TRBD1 as a possible D gene (5 bases). The CDR3 length is 13 residues. Germline V CDR1 and CDR2: SGHTA, FQGNSA. Trimming removed 3 bases at V and 6 bases at J, with 11 bases between. CDR3: CASSLYSGDGYTF. CDR3 DNA sequence: TGTGCCAGCAGCTTGTATTCGGGGGATGGCTACACCTTC. Drawing the rest from reference TRBV7-2 and TRBJ1-2, the complete variable domain is GAGVSQSPSNKVTEKGKDVELRCDPISGHTALYWYRQSLGQGLEFLIYFQGNSAPDKSGLPSDRFSAERTGGSVSTLTIQRTQQEDSAVYLCASSLYSGDGYTFGSGTRLTVV.

The chain uses TRBV28 and TRBJ2-5; 8 bases align to TRBD1. Germline V gene lookup returns CDR1 MDHEN and CDR2 SYDVKM. V shed 3 bases and J 3 bases; nucleotides not matched to a gene: 6. The CDR3 spans 15 residues. The CDR3 DNA sequence: TGTGCCAGCAGTTTGCCGACAGGGGTGAAAGAGACCCAGTACTTC. The encoded protein is CASSLPTGVKETQYF.

The rearrangement links TRBV19 to TRBJ1-5; TRBD1 aligns across 7 bases. CDR1 LNHDA and CDR2 SQIVND come from the germline V gene (reference sequence). V lost 6 bases, J lost 0 bases, and 8 bases stayed unmatched. The CDR3 totals 16 residues. The CDR3 reads CASRRGTADSNQPQHF. The DNA for the CDR3 is TGTGCCAGTAGAAGGGGGACAGCTGATAGCAATCAGCCCCAGCATTTT.

V gene TRBV11-2 combines with J gene TRBJ2-6; D gene unclear. This CDR3 is built from 19 residues. Trimming left V 4 bases short and J 0 bases short, with 19 bases between. Germline V CDR1 and CDR2: SGHAT, FQNNGV. CDR3 DNA sequence: TGTGCCAGCAGCTCCGTCCGCCGACTCTCGAGCTCTGGGGCCAACGTCCTGACTTTC. It yields the protein CASSSVRRLSSSGANVLTF.

CDR3 DNA: TGTGCCATCAGTGAGGGGGCAGCCGGGCTTGAGACCCAGTACTTC. The encoded protein is CAISEGAAGLETQYF. V and J are TRBV10-3 and TRBJ2-5; possibly TRBD1 for D (5 bases). V lost 2 bases, J lost 5 bases, and 15 bases lay in between. The CDR3 has 15 residues. Per the germline V gene, CDR1 is ENHRY and CDR2 is SYGVKD.

V usage is TRBV27 and J usage is TRBJ1-1, with a possible D match to TRBD1 (5 bases). Trimming took 6 bases from V and 5 from J, leaving 7 bases between them. Germline V CDR1 and CDR2: MNHEY, SMNVEV (reference sequence). The CDR3 consists of 11 residues. The CDR3, as DNA: TGTGCCAGCAGAAGACAGACTGAAGCTTTCTTT. This sequence encodes CASRRQTEAFF.

J is TRBJ2-3 and V is TRBV5-1; D is possibly TRBD2 (5 bases). CDR1 is SGHRS, CDR2 YFSETQ, per germline. V gave up 2 bases and J gave up 7 bases, with 11 bases separating them. The CDR3 is 13 amino acids. CDR3 in amino acids: CASSFSGENTQYF. The CDR3 bases are TGCGCCAGCAGCTTCAGCGGTGAGAATACGCAGTATTTT.

This rearrangement joins TRBV6-5 to TRBJ1-1, with D perhaps matching TRBD1 (5 bases). The V gene lost 4 bases and the J gene lost 0 bases, with 9 bases spanning the gap. The germline V gene encodes CDR1 MNHEY and CDR2 SVGAGI. The CDR3 consists of 14 residues. The CDR3 is CASSLRTLNTEAFF. CDR3 coding DNA: TGTGCCAGCAGTTTGAGGACATTGAACACTGAAGCTTTCTTT.

The chain has TRBV19 and TRBJ2-3; D gene unclear. The CDR3 totals 14 residues. V lost 1 base and J 4 bases, leaving 9 bases between the germline ends. Germline V lookup: CDR1 LNHDA, CDR2 SQIVND (reference sequence). The CDR3 DNA sequence: TGTGCCAGTAGTATAGGAAGAGGCCCAGATACGCAGTATTTT. The encoded protein is CASSIGRGPDTQYF.

This clone was seen a handful of times. CDR3 loop: CASSLDWDMNTEAFF. For the CDR3, the DNA is TGTGCCAGCAGCTTGGATTGGGACATGAACACTGAAGCTTTCTTT. The V and J genes are TRBV5-6 and TRBJ1-1; weak D call: TRBD1 (6 bases). Trimming took off 0 bases at V and 0 bases at J, with 9 bases between the two ends. CDR1 and CDR2 from the germline V gene are SGHDT and YYEEEE. There are 15 residues in the CDR3.

This clone showed up just a few times. The chain is built from TRBV9 and TRBJ2-1; 12 bases are shared with TRBD2. The ends lost 0 bases at V and 0 bases at J; junction bases unmatched: 7. Germline CDR1 is SGDLS and CDR2 is YYNGEE. This CDR3 has 19 amino acids. The CDR3 DNA reads as TGTGCCAGCAGCGTAGTCTCTAGCGGGGGGGGAAGCTCCTACAATGAGCAGTTCTTC. This translates into CASSVVSSGGGSSYNEQFF.